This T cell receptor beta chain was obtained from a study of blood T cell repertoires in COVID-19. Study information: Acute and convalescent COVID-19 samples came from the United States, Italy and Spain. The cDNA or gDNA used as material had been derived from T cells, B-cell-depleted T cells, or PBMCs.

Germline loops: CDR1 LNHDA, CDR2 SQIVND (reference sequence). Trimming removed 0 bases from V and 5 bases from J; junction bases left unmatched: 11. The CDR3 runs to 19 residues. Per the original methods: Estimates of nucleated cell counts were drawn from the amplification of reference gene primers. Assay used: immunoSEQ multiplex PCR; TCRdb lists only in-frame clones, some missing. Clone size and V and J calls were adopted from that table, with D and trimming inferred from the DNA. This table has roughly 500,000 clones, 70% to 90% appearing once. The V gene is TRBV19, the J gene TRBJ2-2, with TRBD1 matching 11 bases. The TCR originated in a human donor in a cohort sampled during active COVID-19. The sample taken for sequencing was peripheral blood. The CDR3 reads CASSIDPGRTGGWTGELFF. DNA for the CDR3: TGTGCCAGTAGTATAGACCCCGGGAGGACAGGGGGCTGGACCGGGGAGCTGTTTTTT. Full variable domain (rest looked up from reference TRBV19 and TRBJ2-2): DGGITQSPKYLFRKEGQNVTLSCEQNLNHDAMYWYRQDPGQGLRLIYYSQIVNDFQKGDIAEGYSVSREKKESFPLTVTSAQKNPTAFYLCASSIDPGRTGGWTGELFFGEGSRLTVL.